This TCR beta chain appears in the sequencing data of a study of neoadjuvant nivolumab and ipilimumab in lung cancer (TCRdb year 2020). For the wider study: Nivolumab was given at 3 mg/kg intravenously on days 1, 15 and 29, and the combination arm added ipilimumab 1 mg/kg on day 1 only. The primary trial endpoint was the major pathologic response (MPR) rate in the intention-to-treat population in each study arm. In the trial, around 43 patients with operable NSCLC were treated, of whom some 23 were randomized to nivolumab monotherapy and about 21 to nivolumab plus ipilimumab. TCR repertoires in pretherapy (baseline) peripheral blood were compared with TCR repertoires in tumors resected at surgery after neoadjuvant immune checkpoint blockade. Matched pretherapy and resected tumor pairs were analyzed for seven patients: four treated with nivolumab and three with nivolumab plus ipilimumab.

Summary of the overall study and its limitations: A small number of samples was subjected to TCR sequencing. Greater TCR richness and clonality were observed in resected tumors than in tumor-adjacent uninvolved lung, and increases were observed in more dual-therapy-treated tumors. A positive correlation was observed between pretherapy blood TCR richness and richness in tumors resected after neoadjuvant therapy (Spearman R ~ 0.8). From pretherapy to surgery, tumor T-cell richness and clonality increased in three of three dual-therapy tumors but in only two of four nivolumab-treated tumors. No significant correlation was found between TCR clonality and pathologic tumor regression, and only a single major-pathologic-response sample was available for the analysis of TCR clonality versus pathologic tumor regression.

Notes on this clone: No cognate antigen has been identified for it. Within one base of it there is no much larger clone, and no base qualities were kept.

Library creation used the immunoSEQ multiplex PCR assay. In the source study's methods: Richness and clonality were used to summarize the repertoires, and clones that significantly expanded or contracted between pre- and post-therapy samples were identified. Sourced from immuneACCESS, this table was stored by TCRdb with only in-frame sequences that have V and J called. A share of the clones is absent; for the studies checked, an unresolved V gene accounts for under half, and the remainder has no known explanation. The V and J calls and clone size come from that table; D and trimming were worked out from the DNA. Across this sample there are some 43,000 clones, with around 89% seen only once. Of the sample, roughly 3.7% falls within the top ten clones. Reading the label with the study, this specimen's time point is: pretherapy, before neoadjuvant immune checkpoint inhibitors. Samples came from the phase 2 randomized NEOSTAR trial, which tested neoadjuvant nivolumab or nivolumab plus ipilimumab followed by surgery in operable NSCLC.

The CDR3 holds 14 amino acids from the cysteine to the phenylalanine. Just CDR3 DNA is preserved here, 42 bases in frame from base 1. Trimming leaves V shorter by 8 bases and J shorter by 7 bases, with the junction holding 6 bases beyond the gene matches. CDR1 and CDR2 (WSHSY, SAAADI) derive from the germline V gene. This clonotype originated in an adult with non-small cell lung cancer. Some clones in this sample may be carry-over from other donors' samples. Recombination linked TRBV10-2 to TRBJ2-2, and TRBD2 matches 11 of the central bases. Sequences were derived from blood, sampled before neoadjuvant nivolumab, alone or with ipilimumab. CDR3 loop: CASCSGRADGELFF. The DNA sequence is as follows: TGCGCCAGCTGTAGCGGGAGGGCCGACGGGGAGCTGTTTTTT.